The 20 T cell receptor beta chains below were found in one sample sequenced in a study of blood T cell repertoires in COVID-19 (dated by TCRdb to about 2020). The protocol used for the library was the immunoSEQ multiplex PCR assay. TCRdb retrieved this table from immuneACCESS and kept in-frame rearrangements only. Not all clones are present; in checked studies, unresolved V genes account for under half, and no reason is known for the remainder. Across this sample there are 350,000 or so clones, with roughly 90% seen only once. Over 0.9% of the sample rests with the top ten. Sequenced input: PBMCs or T cells enriched from blood (not recorded which). The receptor source for this set is a woman younger than 45 who had been exposed to COVID-19.

The chain combines TRBV5-1 with TRBJ1-3; maybe TRBD1 (6 bases). The germline V and J ends were trimmed by 3 bases and 0 bases, with 16 bases remaining between them. Germline V gives CDR1 SGHRS, CDR2 YFSETQ. The CDR3 contains 17 residues. The CDR3 region is CASSSGRTESSGNTIYF. CDR3 coding DNA: TGCGCCAGCAGCTCCGGACGGACAGAGAGCTCTGGAAACACCATATATTTT.

This chain links TRBV6-6 with TRBJ2-7; D may be TRBD2 (6 bases). The length of the CDR3 is 14 residues. Trimming took 2 bases from V and 1 from J, leaving 9 bases between them. Germline values: CDR1 MNHNY, CDR2 SVGAGI (reference sequence). As DNA, the CDR3 is TGTGCCAGCAGTTACGGTGGGACTTCCTACGAGCAGTACTTC. It encodes CASSYGGTSYEQYF.

This sequence joins TRBV10-1 and TRBJ2-1; 15 bases fit TRBD2. In germline, CDR1 is WNHNN, CDR2 SYGVQD (reference sequence). V was clipped by 4 bases and J by 1 base; unmatched bases: 5. The CDR3 consists of 18 residues. CDR3 in DNA: TGCGCCAGCAGTGGGGGACTAGCGGGAGGCTTATCCTACAATGAGCAGTTCTTC. Translation gives CASSGGLAGGLSYNEQFF.

The rearrangement links TRBV27 to TRBJ1-1; TRBD1 might be the D (6 bases). The CDR3 spans 13 residues. The V end was cut by 4 bases, the J end by 5 bases, with 11 bases between. The V gene's germline CDR1 is MNHEY and CDR2 SMNVEV (reference sequence). The CDR3 DNA reads as TGTGCCAGCAGTTCCAGGGGATCGACTGAAGCTTTCTTT. It yields the protein CASSSRGSTEAFF.

The V and J genes are TRBV29-1 and TRBJ1-1, with 8 bases that match TRBD1. The V segment lost 7 bases and the J segment 4 bases; nucleotides outside the gene matches: 5. This CDR3 spans 12 amino acids. Per germline, CDR1 SQVTM and CDR2 ANQGSEA. CDR3 sequence reads: CSAVTGGTEAFF. Written as DNA, the CDR3 is TGCAGCGCAGTAACAGGGGGCACTGAAGCTTTCTTT.

This chain links TRBV28 with TRBJ1-1; D might be TRBD1 (6 bases). This CDR3 has 15 amino acids. The ends were cut back, 7 bases at V and 0 bases at J, with 15 bases in the middle. Germline lookup yields CDR1 MDHEN and CDR2 SYDVKM. In DNA, the CDR3 is TGTGCCAGCACCACGCCGGGACACCTGAACACTGAAGCTTTCTTT. Translation gives CASTTPGHLNTEAFF. The full variable domain, completed using reference TRBV28 and TRBJ1-1, is DVKVTQSSRYLVKRTGEKVFLECVQDMDHENMFWYRQDPGLGLRLIYFSYDVKMKEKGDIPEGYSVSREKKERFSLILESASTNQTSMYLCASTTPGHLNTEAFFGQGTRLTVV.

V usage is TRBV29-1 and J usage is TRBJ1-6; the match to TRBD1 covers 9 bases. The length of the CDR3 is 18 residues. Trimming took 1 base from V and 7 from J; bases not matched to a gene: 14. CDR1 and CDR2 (germline): SQVTM, ANQGSEA. As DNA, the CDR3 is TGCAGCGTTGAAGGTGGGACAGGGAAATCCCTCCCGAATTCACCCCTCCACTTT. Amino acids: CSVEGGTGKSLPNSPLHF.

This chain connects TRBV9 to TRBJ1-2; 8 bases agree with TRBD1. Trimming removed 4 bases from V and 6 bases from J; junction bases left unmatched: 5. From germline, CDR1 is SGDLS and CDR2 YYNGEE. The CDR3 sequence is 13 residues long. The CDR3 protein is CASSRTGFNGYTF. In DNA form, the CDR3 reads TGTGCCAGCAGCAGGACAGGGTTCAATGGCTACACCTTC.

The DNA for the CDR3 is TGTGCCAGTAGTACTCTAGCGGGAGTTCGAACCGGGGAGCTGTTTTTT. Its protein is CASSTLAGVRTGELFF. The chain uses TRBV19 and TRBJ2-2, with 10 positions matching TRBD2. V was clipped by 4 bases and J by 5 bases; unmatched bases: 7. Germline loops: CDR1 LNHDA, CDR2 SQIVND (reference sequence). This CDR3 contains 16 residues.

CDR3 nucleotides: TGTGCCATTCAAAGACTAGCGGGAGGCCGGAGTGAGCAGTTCTTC. It encodes CAIQRLAGGRSEQFF. The V and J genes are TRBV19 and TRBJ2-1, with 13 bases identical to TRBD2. V trimming: 10 bases; J trimming: 9 bases; junction bases outside the gene matches: 12. This CDR3 has 15 amino acids. The germline gives CDR1 LNHDA, CDR2 SQIVND (reference sequence).

V is TRBV10-2 and J is TRBJ2-2; tentatively, D is TRBD1 (6 bases). This CDR3 has 14 residues. V gave up 2 bases and J gave up 4 bases, with 8 bases separating them. Germline V gives CDR1 WSHSY, CDR2 SAAADI. CDR3 region: CASSEGGGTGELFF. For the CDR3, the DNA is TGCGCCAGCAGTGAGGGGGGCGGCACCGGGGAGCTGTTTTTT.

The V gene is TRBV11-3, the J gene TRBJ1-2; 8 nucleotides line up with TRBD1. CDR1 is SGHNT and CDR2 is YENEEA in the germline V gene. The CDR3 totals 15 residues. Trimming removed 4 bases from V and 8 bases from J; junction bases left unmatched: 12. CDR3 region: CASSSESPGTGGYTF. CDR3 sequence (DNA): TGTGCCAGCAGCTCAGAATCCCCAGGGACAGGAGGCTACACCTTC.

This clone appeared once. The V and J genes are TRBV7-9 and TRBJ2-3, with D possibly matching TRBD1 (5 bases). The V gene's germline CDR1 is SEHNR and CDR2 FQNEAQ (reference sequence). V lost 8 bases and J lost 2, with 17 bases in between. The CDR3 extends over 15 amino acids. CDR3 sequence (DNA): TGTGCCAGCTCTGATCTCGGCAGGGACACAGATACGCAGTATTTT. Its protein is CASSDLGRDTDTQYF.

V gene TRBV12-3 or TRBV12-4 combines with J gene TRBJ1-2; no reliable D call. Trimming took 3 bases from V and 4 from J, leaving 9 bases between them. CDR3 size: 13 residues. The CDR3, as DNA: TGTGCCAGCAGTTTGTCCGGTCCCTATGGCTACACCTTC. It translates to CASSLSGPYGYTF.

This chain connects TRBV9 to TRBJ2-3; no definite D call. Trimming shortened V by 4 bases and J by 3 bases, and 18 bases separated the two germline ends. This CDR3 has 16 amino acids. Germline loops: CDR1 SGDLS, CDR2 YYNGEE. CDR3 sequence reads: CASSSRLGFSTDTQYF. The CDR3 DNA reads as TGTGCCAGCAGCTCCCGACTTGGGTTTTCTACAGATACGCAGTATTTT.

CDR3 amino acids: CASSRVLRGALNTEAFF. CDR3 coding DNA: TGTGCCAGCAGCCGCGTCCTAAGGGGCGCGCTGAACACTGAAGCTTTCTTT. The genes are TRBV5-4 and TRBJ1-1, with a weak D call TRBD1 (5 bases). This CDR3 region has 17 residues. With 4 bases removed from V and 0 bases from J, the gap between germline ends came to 19 bases. Per the germline V gene, CDR1 is SGHNT and CDR2 is YYREEE (reference sequence).

This clone has only one observation. This sequence joins TRBV27 and TRBJ2-5; TRBD2 agrees at 8 bases. CDR1 is MNHEY and CDR2 is SMNVEV in the germline V gene (reference sequence). With V trimmed by 5 bases and J by 6 bases, 8 bases remained unmatched. This CDR3 has 14 amino acids. CDR3 nucleotides: TGTGCCAGCAGTCCGACGACTAGCGAGAAGACCCAGTACTTC. Residues: CASSPTTSEKTQYF.

The CDR3 DNA reads as TGTGCCAGCACCACGACAGGCGTGAACACTGAAGCTTTCTTT. Residues: CASTTTGVNTEAFF. The chain couples TRBV27 to TRBJ1-1; weak D call: TRBD1 (6 bases). Germline assignment: CDR1 MNHEY and CDR2 SMNVEV (reference sequence). CDR3 length: 14 residues. Trimming took 7 bases from V and 0 from J, leaving 12 bases between them.

The CDR3 sequence is CASSAGLASKEQFF. The CDR3 nucleotides read TGTGCCAGCAGTGCAGGGCTAGCGTCGAAGGAGCAGTTCTTC. This chain uses TRBV6-4 with TRBJ2-1; a weak D match, TRBD2 (6 bases). The CDR3 length is 14 residues. Germline values: CDR1 MRHNA, CDR2 SNTAGT. V dropped 4 bases and J dropped 10 bases, with 17 bases sitting between them.

V gene TRBV19 combines with J gene TRBJ2-5; no definite D call. The CDR3 length is 14 residues. V shed 0 bases and J shed 4 bases, with 9 bases lying between them. Germline lookup yields CDR1 LNHDA and CDR2 SQIVND (reference sequence). CDR3 region: CASSIEGVRETQYF. CDR3 coding DNA: TGTGCCAGTAGTATAGAAGGAGTCCGAGAGACCCAGTACTTC.